What follows are 9 T cell receptor beta chains derived from one specimen sequenced in a study of cytomegalovirus exposure and HLA in healthy donors. PCR amplification relied on 60 Vbeta primers (plus 13 Jbeta primers). TCRdb's copy holds only in-frame clones and misses some; the assay was immunoSEQ multiplex PCR. Among fewer than 130,000 clones, over 65% were seen once, and the ten largest hold 1% to 1.5%. The specimen was PBMCs. Receptor source: a young woman in good health and CMV-seronegative.

The J gene is TRBJ1-2, the V gene TRBV4-3, with D possibly matching TRBD1 (6 bases). V gave up 3 bases and J gave up 4 bases, with 15 bases separating them. Germline V lookup: CDR1 LGHNA, CDR2 YSLEER. CDR3 size: 15 residues. The CDR3 is CASSHTGRGSYGYTF. The CDR3 DNA is TGCGCCAGCAGCCACACAGGGCGGGGGAGCTATGGCTACACCTTC.

V usage is TRBV6-6 and J usage is TRBJ2-1; D is possibly TRBD1 (6 bases). The CDR3 runs to 15 residues. The V gene's germline CDR1 is MNHNY and CDR2 SVGAGI (reference sequence). Trimming removed 4 bases at V and 1 base at J, with 11 bases between. CDR3 sequence: CASSFTRGSYNEQFF. As DNA, the CDR3 is TGTGCCAGCAGTTTCACAAGGGGGTCCTACAATGAGCAGTTCTTC.

The genes are TRBV21-1 and TRBJ2-2; the table assigns TRBD1, which was not confirmed against the DNA. TRBV21-1 is an annotated pseudogene. The CDR3 totals 17 residues. The CDR3, as DNA: TGTGCCAGCAGCAATTCCCGTCCAGGGCAGAACACCGGGGAGCTGTTTTTT. This translates into CASSNSRPGQNTGELFF.

V is TRBV6-6 and J is TRBJ2-7; 10 bases are shared with TRBD1. This CDR3 has 12 residues. The trim removed 10 bases at V and 2 bases at J, leaving 2 bases unmatched. Germline V gene lookup returns CDR1 MNHNY and CDR2 SVGAGI (reference sequence). The CDR3 bases are TGTGCCACAGGACAGGGGGCCTACGAGCAGTACTTC. Protein: CATGQGAYEQYF.

The genes are TRBV14 and TRBJ1-4; a possible D gene is TRBD1 (5 bases). The V end lost 5 bases, the J end lost 3 bases, and 19 bases lay between the germline ends. Germline V CDR1 and CDR2: SGHDN, FVKESK. CDR3 size: 17 residues. The CDR3 nucleotides are TGTGCCAGCAGCAGGATCGCCGCGGGGCTGGCTAATGAAAAACTGTTTTTT. Its protein product is CASSRIAAGLANEKLFF. Drawing the rest from reference TRBV14 and TRBJ1-4, the complete variable domain is EAGVTQFPSHSVIEKGQTVTLRCDPISGHDNLYWYRRVMGKEIKFLLHFVKESKQDESGMPNNRFLAERTGGTYSTLKVQPAELEDSGVYFCASSRIAAGLANEKLFFGSGTQLSVL.

The chain joins TRBV7-6 to TRBJ2-2; 7 nucleotides align to TRBD2. The V gene end was trimmed by 3 bases and the J gene end by 11 bases; junction bases not matched to a gene: 6. Germline-derived CDR1 and CDR2 are SGHVS and FNYEAQ. The CDR3 covers 13 residues. The CDR3 coding sequence is TGTGCCAGCAGCTTTGGCGGGAGTACCGAGCTGTTTTTT. Its translation: CASSFGGSTELFF.

This chain links TRBV7-8 with TRBJ1-5; D perhaps matches TRBD1 (5 bases). V was clipped by 1 base and J by 1 base, with 11 bases between them. This CDR3 is built from 16 residues. Looked up from germline, CDR1 is SGHVS and CDR2 is FQNEAQ. The CDR3 loop is CASSLVSGMSNQPQHF. CDR3 bases: TGTGCCAGCAGCTTAGTGTCAGGGATGAGCAATCAGCCCCAGCATTTT.

The chain links TRBV7-9 to TRBJ2-1; D gene uncertain. The CDR3 has 14 amino acids. The V end was cut by 1 base, the J end by 8 bases, with 12 bases between. Germline V CDR1 and CDR2: SEHNR, FQNEAQ (reference sequence). The CDR3 DNA reads TGTGCCAGCAGCTTAGGGATACAGATCGATGAGCAGTTCTTC. Protein: CASSLGIQIDEQFF.

V and J are TRBV29-1 and TRBJ2-7, with 8 bases that match TRBD2. This CDR3 is built from 15 residues. V gave up 1 base and J gave up 0 bases; unmatched junction bases: 5. Germline V gives CDR1 SQVTM, CDR2 ANQGSEA. The chain's CDR3 is CSVEGALAGSYEQYF. The CDR3 DNA sequence: TGCAGCGTTGAAGGGGCTCTAGCGGGCTCCTACGAGCAGTACTTC.